The table lists the clone carrying this T cell receptor (beta chain) with a few counts. The antigen is unknown. Each donor (without exception) was a healthy Caucasian. This sample stems from a study of identical twins. The V and J ends lost 1 base and 6 bases respectively, with 6 bases between them. This CDR3 has 13 amino acids. Findings and limits, study-wide: Insertions were fewer in abundant cord blood beta clonotypes, whereas memory repertoires showed none of this pattern. Weaker excess twin sharing was seen among beta out-of-frame sequences.

Through template switching, a universal primer site was introduced, and the cDNA contained unique molecular identifiers. Each CDR3 protein is one row after TCRdb ran MiXCR on the 5' RACE reads. The table lists a few hundred thousand distinct CDR3 sequences, over 12% of them singletons. The same data also went into a second study, on yellow fever vaccine responses in identical twins.

The chain carries TRBV12-3 or TRBV12-4 and TRBJ2-2; D is undetermined. The sample taken for sequencing was CD4+ T cells sorted from blood. The TCR was taken from a young woman in good health. CDR3 DNA sequence: TGTGCCAGCAGTTTAGTAACTGCCGGGGAGCTGTTTTTT. It codes for CASSLVTAGELFF.